The subject of this entry is one TCR beta chain. Its antigen is not known. The data were taken from a study of cytomegalovirus exposure and HLA in healthy donors. Study-wide context: The platform used for the roughly 130 validation repertoires matched that of the 666 first-cohort repertoires, a later analysis reported. Overall study results and limits: Testing in vitro showed a few CMV-associated chains specific for CMV antigens.

CDR1 is LGHNT, CDR2 FRNRAP, per germline. CDR3 length equals 17 residues. Trimming left V 1 base short and J 1 base short, with 17 bases between. The protocol was immunoSEQ multiplex PCR, while the TCRdb copy is restricted to in-frame clones and leaves out a portion. The table lists roughly 100,000 clones, 86% of them singletons. The clonotype comes from a woman between 18 and 29 years old in good health and CMV-seropositive. The sequenced sample was PBMCs. The genes are TRBV12-5 and TRBJ2-7, with D perhaps matching TRBD1 (5 bases). The CDR3 DNA reads TGTGCTAGTGGTTTGGAGGCGTGGGGCGGCGCATCCTACGAGCAGTACTTC. Protein: CASGLEAWGGASYEQYF.